The 9 T cell receptor beta chains given below trace back to one sample, sequenced in a study of T cells in Graves' hyperthyroidism and ophthalmopathy. It was RNA transcripts that yielded the amplified TCR beta CDR3 regions. A first-round RT-PCR of the TCR CDR3 used the HTBI primer set. TCRdb independently ran MiXCR on the multiplex PCR reads; one entry per CDR3 protein. The table has about 380,000 distinct CDR3 sequences, under 20% seen once. The sample was blood. The receptors derive from a man between 18 and 35 years old with Graves' ophthalmopathy.

The chain uses TRBV6-1 and TRBJ1-2, with D tentatively TRBD1 (6 bases). The germline V and J ends were trimmed by 5 bases and 1 base, with 14 bases remaining between them. This CDR3 is built from 15 residues. CDR1 MNHNS and CDR2 SASEGT come from the germline V gene. CDR3: CASSLWTDINYGYTF. The CDR3 region has the DNA TGTGCCAGCAGTCTTTGGACAGATATTAACTATGGCTACACCTTC.

CDR3 nucleotide sequence: TGTGCCAGTAGGATCACGCTAGGAGTTATGAACACTGAAGCTTTCTTT. It is translated as CASRITLGVMNTEAFF. The genes are TRBV19 and TRBJ1-1; no clear D. V was shortened by 6 bases and J by 0 bases, with 17 bases between the two germline ends. Germline CDR1 and CDR2: LNHDA and SQIVND (reference sequence). This CDR3 has 16 residues.

Remarks on this clonotype: This may arise from a read error, as a much more abundant clone is one base away. This rearrangement joins TRBV20-1 to TRBJ1-6; D is perhaps TRBD1 (5 bases). CDR3 length: 17 amino acids. Germline CDR1 is DFQATT and CDR2 is SNEGSKA (reference sequence). Trimming took off 0 bases at V and 6 bases at J, with 18 bases between the two ends. The CDR3 spells CSARDLGTGTCNSPLHF. DNA of the CDR3: TGCAGTGCTAGAGATCTCGGGACGGGAACCTGTAATTCACCCCTCCACTTT.

The V and J genes are TRBV10-3 and TRBJ2-7; 9 bases agree with TRBD1. CDR3 length: 15 residues. V lost 6 bases to trimming and J lost 0 bases; unmatched junction nucleotides: 6. The germline CDR1 and CDR2 sequences are ENHRY and SYGVKD. The CDR3: CAIRGQGDSSYEQYF. CDR3 nucleotide sequence: TGTGCCATCAGGGGACAGGGAGATAGCTCCTACGAGCAGTACTTC.

This clonotype was observed a few times. The chain employs TRBV24-1 and TRBJ1-2; D call uncertain. The CDR3 totals 13 residues. The V gene lost 2 bases and the J gene lost 6 bases, with 9 bases spanning the gap. From germline, CDR1 is KGHDR and CDR2 SFDVKD. CDR3 residues: CATSDSGRNGYTF. The CDR3 coding sequence is TGTGCCACCAGTGATTCTGGACGGAATGGCTACACCTTC.

This clonotype was observed at least ten times. The V gene is TRBV6-2 or TRBV6-3, the J gene TRBJ2-7; tentatively, D is TRBD1 (5 bases). The CDR3 contains 13 residues. With 8 bases removed from V and 6 bases from J, the gap between germline ends came to 17 bases. Germline CDR1 MNHEY, CDR2 SVGEGT. The CDR3 protein is CASQGPANFEQYF. In DNA form, the CDR3 reads TGTGCCAGCCAGGGCCCAGCAAACTTCGAGCAGTACTTC.

This clonotype was counted at least ten times. The chain joins TRBV5-1 to TRBJ2-1, with TRBD2 matching 11 bases. CDR1 is SGHRS and CDR2 is YFSETQ in the germline V gene. This CDR3 is 15 amino acids long. The ends lost 2 bases at V and 7 bases at J; junction bases unmatched: 5. The CDR3 spells CASSFLGTSGNEQFF. CDR3 bases: TGCGCCAGCAGCTTCCTCGGGACTAGCGGAAATGAGCAGTTCTTC.

V gene TRBV20-1 combines with J gene TRBJ1-2; 7 nucleotides line up with TRBD1. This CDR3 has 15 amino acids. V shed 4 bases and J 2 bases; nucleotides not matched to a gene: 10. Germline CDR1 DFQATT, CDR2 SNEGSKA (reference sequence). The CDR3 sequence is CSAITTGKFNYGYTF. As DNA, the CDR3 is TGCAGTGCTATTACGACAGGGAAATTCAACTATGGCTACACCTTC.

This clonotype was picked up many times. The chain carries TRBV3-1 and TRBJ1-2; D not certain. Per the germline V gene, CDR1 is LGHDT and CDR2 is YNNKEL (reference sequence). The V gene lost 0 bases and the J gene lost 8 bases, with 13 bases spanning the gap. The CDR3 runs 14 residues. The CDR3 nucleotides read TGTGCCAGCAGCCAAGATATGGGAAGTCGAGGCTACACCTTC. This sequence encodes CASSQDMGSRGYTF.